These T cell receptor beta chains were read from a single sample in a study of blood T cell repertoires in COVID-19. The protocol was immunoSEQ multiplex PCR, while the TCRdb copy is restricted to in-frame clones and leaves out a portion. The sample yields almost 400,000 clones, around 89% seen once. Sequenced sample: PBMCs or T cells enriched from blood (not recorded which). Receptor source: a young woman with acute COVID-19. Both conserved end residues are part of each CDR3. A D gene is named only where the DNA matches it firmly. Only some rows state a clone size, as once, few, many or a class for expanded clones.

TRBJ1-2,.,TRBV20-1,.,TGCAGTGCCACGCCCAGTGCTGGCTACACCTTC,CSATPSAGYTF
TRBJ2-5,.,TRBV7-9,once,TGTGCCAGCAGCTTCGGGGGGCCAGAGACCCAGTACTTC,CASSFGGPETQYF
TRBJ2-2,.,TRBV5-5,.,TGTGCCAGCAGCCCGGCCAGGGGGGAGAACACCGGGGAGCTGTTTTTT,CASSPARGENTGELFF
TRBJ2-7,TRBD1,TRBV10-3,.,TGTGCCATCAGTGACCCGGGGACAGGCGATGTCTACGAGCAGTACTTC,CAISDPGTGDVYEQYF
TRBJ1-1,.,TRBV5-1,few,TGCGCCAGCAGCGCTGTCGTTCCCCGCAGGCGTGACACTGAAGCTTTCTTT,CASSAVVPRRRDTEAFF
TRBJ1-5,.,TRBV6-2/TRBV6-3,once,TGTGCCAGCAGTCAGGGGTATCAGCCCCAGCATTTT,CASSQGYQPQHF
TRBJ2-1,TRBD2,TRBV6-4,.,TGTGCCAGCAGTGACTCAGGGACTAGCGGGGGGGAGCCTCAGTTCTTC,CASSDSGTSGGEPQFF
TRBJ1-3,.,TRBV9,.,TGTGCCAGCAGCACGGGTCCGGGTTTCTCTGGAAACACCATATATTTT,CASSTGPGFSGNTIYF
TRBJ1-5,TRBD1,TRBV2,.,TGTGCCAGCAGTAAGACTGGACAGGGTGTACAGCCCCAGCATTTT,CASSKTGQGVQPQHF
TRBJ1-2,.,TRBV2,.,TGTGCCAGCAGAGAACTATCACAGGTCGTCTATGGCTACACCTTC,CASRELSQVVYGYTF
TRBJ2-1,TRBD1,TRBV30,.,TGTGCCTCGACCACAGGGGGCTCCTACAATGAGCAGTTCTTC,CASTTGGSYNEQFF
TRBJ1-4,TRBD1,TRBV9,.,TGTGCCAGCAGCGTAGAGGACAGGGATAATGAAAAACTGTTTTTT,CASSVEDRDNEKLFF
TRBJ1-2,.,TRBV19,.,TGTGCCAGTAGTATAGACAGGGGATATGGCTACACCTTC,CASSIDRGYGYTF
TRBJ2-1,TRBD2,TRBV9,.,TGTGCCAGCAGCGTAGTTGGCCTAGCGGGGGGACCCAAGTCCTACAATGAGCAGTTCTTC,CASSVVGLAGGPKSYNEQFF